A selection of T cell receptor beta chains follows, all from one sample in a study of cytomegalovirus exposure and HLA in healthy donors. Sequenced by immunoSEQ multiplex PCR; TCRdb stores in-frame clones only, minus some. The sample lists tens of thousands of clones; approximately 85% were seen once. Sequenced input: PBMCs. These receptors were collected from a woman aged 25 to 39 in good health and CMV-seronegative. Each CDR3 is given with its conserved first and last residue. The D gene is left open where the match is weak. Rows may omit the clone size; those that give it use once, few, many or a size class.

clone_size | j_call | cdr3_length | d_call | v_call | cdr3_nt | cdr3_aa
. | TRBJ2-7 | 13 | TRBD1 | TRBV5-1 | TGCGCCAGCAGCTGGGACAGCCCCTACGAGCAGTACTTC | CASSWDSPYEQYF
. | TRBJ2-2 | 15 | TRBD1 | TRBV28 | TGTGCCAGCACCACAGGGGGCCGCGACACCGGGGAGCTGTTTTTT | CASTTGGRDTGELFF
. | TRBJ2-5 | 13 | . | TRBV13 | TGTGCCAGCAGCCAGACAGTTCAAGAGACCCAGTACTTC | CASSQTVQETQYF
. | TRBJ2-3 | 15 | . | TRBV27 | TGTGCCAGCAGTCCCAAAAGGGGTCGAGGAGATACGCAGTATTTT | CASSPKRGRGDTQYF
. | TRBJ2-7 | 13 | TRBD1 | TRBV28 | TGTGCCAGCAGGAAAACAGGGGGCTGGGAGCAATACTTC | CASRKTGGWEQYF
. | TRBJ2-7 | 15 | TRBD1 | TRBV19 | TGTGCCAGTAGTACGCGGGACAGGCCTACCTACGAGCAGTACTTC | CASSTRDRPTYEQYF
. | TRBJ2-1 | 12 | TRBD1 | TRBV28 | TGTGCCAGCAGTTTAGGACAGGGTGAGCAGTTCTTC | CASSLGQGEQFF
. | TRBJ1-1 | 14 | TRBD1 | TRBV6-4 | TGTGCCAGCAGCCCGACAGGGACGAACACTGAAGCTTTCTTT | CASSPTGTNTEAFF
. | TRBJ1-2 | 13 | . | TRBV5-1 | TGCGCCAGCAGCCTTGACAGAAACTATGGCTACACCTTC | CASSLDRNYGYTF
. | TRBJ1-2 | 12 | . | TRBV2 | TGTGCCAGCAGGCTAGGCCAGGGTGGCTACACCTTC | CASRLGQGGYTF
. | TRBJ2-3 | 16 | . | TRBV10-2 | TGCGCCAGCACTACCTCGGAGGGGGCAACGGCAGATACGCAGTATTTT | CASTTSEGATADTQYF
. | TRBJ2-7 | 16 | TRBD2 | TRBV9 | TGTGCCAGCAGCGTAGGGACTAGCGGAGCCACTAGAGAGCAGTACTTC | CASSVGTSGATREQYF
. | TRBJ2-5 | 15 | TRBD1 | TRBV2 | TGTGCCAGCAGTCTGGACAGGGGGCGCCAAGAGACCCAGTACTTC | CASSLDRGRQETQYF
. | TRBJ2-7 | 13 | . | TRBV29-1 | TGCAGCGTGGGGACATGGAACTCCTACGAGCAGTACTTC | CSVGTWNSYEQYF
. | TRBJ2-1 | 15 | . | TRBV5-1 | TGCGCCAGCAGCTTGGGAGAGCGCTCCTACAATGAGCAGTTCTTC | CASSLGERSYNEQFF
. | TRBJ2-5 | 14 | . | TRBV6-5 | TGTGCCAGCAGTAACCCAGGGACTCAAGAGACCCAGTACTTC | CASSNPGTQETQYF
. | TRBJ1-4 | 15 | TRBD1 | TRBV15 | TGTGCCACCAGCAGAATGACAGGGAGTAGTGAAAAACTGTTTTTT | CATSRMTGSSEKLFF
. | TRBJ1-1 | 11 | TRBD1 | TRBV5-1 | TGCGCCAGCAGCTTGGGGACAGGAGCTTTCTTT | CASSLGTGAFF
. | TRBJ1-1 | 16 | . | TRBV4-1 | TGCGCCAGCAGCCAAGAACCGGGGGTGGCGAACACTGAAGCTTTCTTT | CASSQEPGVANTEAFF
. | TRBJ2-7 | 14 | TRBD1 | TRBV6-5 | TGTGCCAGCAGTAAACAGGGGGCTCTCCACGAGCAGTACTTC | CASSKQGALHEQYF
. | TRBJ2-5 | 13 | . | TRBV29-1 | TGCAGCGTTGAAGATCCTAGCAGGGAGACCCAGTACTTC | CSVEDPSRETQYF
. | TRBJ2-3 | 17 | TRBD2 | TRBV11-3 | TGTGCCAGCAGCTTAGTGGGGGCTAGCGGGATTTCAGATACGCAGTATTTT | CASSLVGASGISDTQYF
. | TRBJ2-1 | 18 | TRBD2 | TRBV28 | TGTGCCAGCAGTTTATTCGGGCTAGCGGGAGGTTCCTACAATGAGCAGTTCTTC | CASSLFGLAGGSYNEQFF
. | TRBJ2-6 | 15 | . | TRBV27 | TGTGCCAGCAGTTTCGCGGGGTCTGGGGCCAACGTCCTGACTTTC | CASSFAGSGANVLTF
. | TRBJ2-1 | 14 | TRBD2 | TRBV30 | TGTGCCGCGGCCGGGACTAGCGGCCCGCGTGAGCAGTTCTTC | CAAAGTSGPREQFF
. | TRBJ2-7 | 16 | . | TRBV11-2 | TGTGCCAGCAGCTTAGTTGGGACATCACTCTCCTACGAGCAGTACTTC | CASSLVGTSLSYEQYF
. | TRBJ2-7 | 22 | TRBD2 | TRBV6-1 | TGTGCCAGCAGTGAAGGGGCGCCTTCCGGGACTAGCGGGAGTGGGTTCTTCTACGAGCAGTACTTC | CASSEGAPSGTSGSGFFYEQYF
once | TRBJ2-7 | 15 | . | TRBV27 | TGTGCCAGCAGTTTAGAGAGTGGGAGTATCTACGAGCAGTACTTC | CASSLESGSIYEQYF
. | TRBJ2-7 | 14 | . | TRBV28 | TGTGCCAGCAACCAACCCGGCGGTTTAAGCGAGCAGTACTTC | CASNQPGGLSEQYF
. | TRBJ1-5 | 19 | . | TRBV28 | TGTGCCAGCAGCCCCCAAGGGCAGGGGATGGTTTTCGGCAATCAGCCCCAGCATTTT | CASSPQGQGMVFGNQPQHF
. | TRBJ2-6 | 19 | TRBD1 | TRBV4-3 | TGCGCCAGCAGCCAAGTTCCGACAGGGTTTTTCTCTGGGGCCAACGTCCTGACTTTC | CASSQVPTGFFSGANVLTF
. | TRBJ2-7 | 15 | TRBD1 | TRBV28 | TGTGCCAGCCAGCCCGGGACAGGGCACCTCTACGAGCAGTACTTC | CASQPGTGHLYEQYF
. | TRBJ2-7 | 13 | TRBD2 | TRBV6-1 | TGTGCCACCGGACTAGCGGGAGAGGGCGAGCAGTACTTC | CATGLAGEGEQYF